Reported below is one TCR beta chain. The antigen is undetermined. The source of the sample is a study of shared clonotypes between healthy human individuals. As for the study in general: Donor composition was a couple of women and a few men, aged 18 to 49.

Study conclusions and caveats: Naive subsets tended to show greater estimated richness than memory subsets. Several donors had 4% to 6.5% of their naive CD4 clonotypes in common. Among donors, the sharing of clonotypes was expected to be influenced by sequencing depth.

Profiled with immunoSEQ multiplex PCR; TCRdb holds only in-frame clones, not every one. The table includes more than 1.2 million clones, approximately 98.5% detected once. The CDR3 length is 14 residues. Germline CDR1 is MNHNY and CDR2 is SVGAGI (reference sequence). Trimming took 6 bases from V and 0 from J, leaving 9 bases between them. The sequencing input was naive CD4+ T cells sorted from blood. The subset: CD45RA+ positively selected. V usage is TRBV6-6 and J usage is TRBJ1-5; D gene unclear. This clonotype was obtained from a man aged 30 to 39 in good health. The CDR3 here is CASRSEYSNQPQHF. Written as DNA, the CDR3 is TGTGCCAGCAGGTCGGAATATAGCAATCAGCCCCAGCATTTT.